This T cell receptor beta chain was sequenced in a study of radiation and T cells in renal cell carcinoma (dated by TCRdb to the early 2020s). Study-wide context: A total of 53 samples underwent TCR beta sequencing, made up of roughly 26 tumors and roughly 27 peripheral blood samples. The final blood draw took place at 4 weeks after radiation, the same time as nephrectomy. A total of 3.5 million to 4.5 million unique CDR3 nucleotide sequences, encoding 2.5 million to 3 million unique CDR3 amino acid sequences, were found across all 50 or so samples.

The label giving this sample's time point can be read as: blood 4 weeks post-SBRT, at nephrectomy. This specimen's treatment or condition label, per the study, means: 15 Gy SBRT to primary tumor, nephrectomy 4 weeks later. The samples were drawn from a clinical trial, where primary renal cell carcinomas were treated with 15 Gy of stereotactic body radiation therapy and then removed by nephrectomy 4 weeks afterward. Serial peripheral blood from radiation-treated patients was sampled at baseline, 2 weeks and 4 weeks after SBRT to track tumor-enriched clonotypes. All patients had renal cell carcinoma with clear cell pathology. Genomic DNA for TCR sequencing was prepared using the QIAamp DNA Blood Mini Kit (Qiagen). The analyses included only samples that passed all quality control checks. Following the manufacturer's recommendations, the immunoSEQ kit was used to generate TCR beta libraries from genomic DNA. To prepare the libraries, a first multiplex PCR with proprietary primers was run, followed by a second PCR that added unique barcodes, and a bead cleanup was done after each round. A positive control reaction and a negative control reaction, both provided in the kit, were run with every batch of samples. The final libraries underwent checking on an Agilent 4200 TapeStation D1000 ScreenTape, volumetric pooling, and quantification by qPCR. An Illumina NextSeq500 fitted with a MidOutput 150-cycle cartridge performed the sequencing, running 156 Read1 cycles and 15 Index1 cycles with the kit's custom primers. The pooled library was loaded at around 1.1 pM with a 20% PhiX control spike-in. Turning to the authors' computational methods: Vendor-processed data were analyzed in R, and a clonotype was defined as all T cells sharing the same CDR3 nucleotide sequence. For clone abundance analyses, frequencies were normalized to the 10,000 most abundant clones in each sample. Public T cell clones, averaging fewer than five per sample, were removed before analysis. Tumor-enriched clonotypes and baseline blood-enriched clonotypes were defined as those with an abundance difference of at least 32-fold between compartments. A beta-binomial differential abundance model was applied to find clonotypes that expanded or contracted between blood time points. The Baroni-Urbani and Buser coefficient was used to measure tumor-blood repertoire similarity, and groups were compared with two-tailed Wilcoxon tests in R. This is the immuneACCESS table as TCRdb keeps it, with only in-frame sequences that have V and J called. A part of the clones is gone; compared with another copy, unresolved V genes explain less than half, and the rest is unexplained. For V, J and clone size, that table is used; D and trimming come from the DNA. The sample contains over 60,000 clones, less than 90% of them found a single time. The top ten clonotypes cover more than 2% of the sample.

Regarding this clone: What this receptor recognizes is not known. No much larger clonotype is one base removed from it; base qualities were not supplied.

Broader findings and caveats from the paper: Effects of radiation dose or scheduling on the TCR repertoire could not be addressed with the single-armed trial design. Because pretreatment tumor biopsies were not available, the study could not determine whether clonotypes were already present within the tumor at baseline. Tracking of blood repertoire dynamics stopped at approximately 4 weeks after treatment, with no follow-up past that point. An increase in top tumor clonotypes in blood was observed from baseline to 2 weeks post-radiation, followed by contraction by 4 weeks, which was taken to suggest transient expansion of tumor-resident clones.

The CDR3 spans 13 residues, from the cysteine through the phenylalanine. Left in the record is the CDR3 DNA by itself, 39 bases read in frame from the first base. Looking up the germline V gene (reference sequence) yields CDR1 MNHNY and CDR2 SVGAGI. Between the V and J ends, shortened by 4 bases and 3 bases respectively, the junction contains 9 bases. This chain is built from TRBV6-6 and TRBJ1-2; the D region possibly corresponds to TRBD1 (5 bases align). This clonotype was obtained from an older woman with renal cell carcinoma. The input for sequencing was blood, taken from a patient whose treatment included radiotherapy and nephrectomy. The nucleotide sequence is given as TGTGCCAGCAGTTCGGCAGGGCACTATGGCTACACCTTC. Translated, it reads CASSSAGHYGYTF.